The 26 T cell receptor beta chains below all came from one sample that was sequenced in a study of T cell responses to AZD1222 COVID-19 vaccine. Clones were sequenced by immunoSEQ multiplex PCR, and TCRdb holds only the in-frame ones, with some missing. Of about 150,000 clones in the sample, approximately 83% were seen once. The material was peripheral blood, obtained on day 0 of AZD1222 vaccination. The receptor set was obtained from an adult in good health.

This clone was counted between two and nine times. The rearrangement joins TRBV7-2 to TRBJ2-3; D unresolved. With 4 bases removed from V and 6 bases from J, the gap between germline ends came to 11 bases. The germline CDR1 and CDR2 sequences are SGHTA and FQGNSA. The CDR3 extends over 13 amino acids. CDR3 in amino acids: CASSSALVDTQYF. In nucleotides, the CDR3 is TGTGCCAGCAGCTCCGCCCTGGTGGATACGCAGTATTTT.

The chain carries TRBV29-1 and TRBJ1-1; D is unresolved. The CDR3 runs to 13 residues. V lost 7 bases, J lost 4 bases, and 16 bases lay in between. The germline CDR1 and CDR2 sequences are SQVTM and ANQGSEA. CDR3 in amino acids: CSAQPQVGTEAFF. CDR3 in DNA: TGCAGCGCCCAGCCCCAGGTCGGCACTGAAGCTTTCTTT.

This clone was observed a handful of times. This chain links TRBV5-1 with TRBJ2-2; 9 bases are a match to TRBD1. The CDR3 sequence is 16 residues long. Germline lookup yields CDR1 SGHRS and CDR2 YFSETQ. V trimming: 3 bases; J trimming: 0 bases; junction bases outside the gene matches: 3. The CDR3 reads CASSYWTGANTGELFF. As DNA, the CDR3 is TGCGCCAGCAGCTATTGGACAGGGGCGAACACCGGGGAGCTGTTTTTT.

V is TRBV19 and J is TRBJ2-3, with a possible D match to TRBD2 (6 bases). The germline gives CDR1 LNHDA, CDR2 SQIVND (reference sequence). The V end lost 1 base, the J end lost 2 bases, and 13 bases lay between the germline ends. This CDR3 is 16 amino acids long. The CDR3 region has the DNA TGTGCCAGTAGTATAGTTGCTAGCGACCACACAGATACGCAGTATTTT. Its translation: CASSIVASDHTDTQYF.

The genes are TRBV6-9 and TRBJ1-5, with D tentatively TRBD1 (6 bases). The V gene lost 10 bases and the J gene lost 4 bases, with 23 bases spanning the gap. CDR3 length: 16 residues. CDR1 and CDR2 from the germline V gene are MNHGY and SVAAGI. Here the CDR3 DNA reads TGTGCCATCCACGAGAACCATAGGACAGATAATCAGCCCCAGCATTTT. The encoded protein is CAIHENHRTDNQPQHF.

The chain combines TRBV19 with TRBJ1-1; tentatively, D is TRBD1 (6 bases). The length of the CDR3 is 13 residues. Trimming took 5 bases from V and 2 from J, leaving 9 bases between them. The germline CDR1 and CDR2 sequences are LNHDA and SQIVND (reference sequence). This CDR3 is CASSWTDNTEAFF. CDR3 coding DNA: TGTGCCAGTAGTTGGACAGACAACACTGAAGCTTTCTTT.

With respect to this clone: The same CDR3 also results from other DNA sequences found in this sample. This chain uses TRBV12-3 or TRBV12-4 with TRBJ1-2; no firm D call. CDR3 size: 11 residues. Trimming removed 3 bases at V and 6 bases at J, with 5 bases between. CDR3 residues: CASSLGDGYTF. DNA of the CDR3: TGTGCCAGCAGTTTGGGAGATGGCTACACCTTC.

The chain has TRBV12-3 or TRBV12-4 and TRBJ2-1, with D unresolved. The CDR3 is 13 residues long. V lost 3 bases and J lost 7, with 10 bases in between. The CDR3 DNA sequence: TGTGCCAGCAGTTTGATGATGGGGAATGAGCAGTTCTTC. Residues: CASSLMMGNEQFF.

This chain uses TRBV5-6 with TRBJ2-7; D is unresolved. The CDR3 sequence is 11 residues long. Trimming took off 2 bases at V and 6 bases at J, with 6 bases between the two ends. Germline CDR1 is SGHDT and CDR2 is YYEEEE. Here the CDR3 DNA reads TGTGCCAGCAGCTTTTCTTCCGAGCAGTACTTC. This translates into CASSFSSEQYF. Full variable domain (outside the CDR3, taken from reference TRBV5-6 and TRBJ2-7): DAGVTQSPTHLIKTRGQQVTLRCSPKSGHDTVSWYQQALGQGPQFIFQYYEEEERQRGNFPDRFSGHQFPNYSSELNVNALLLGDSALYLCASSFSSEQYFGPGTRLTVT.

The rearrangement joins TRBV28 to TRBJ2-5, with 8 nucleotides matching TRBD1. J lost 5 bases, V lost 6 bases, and 2 bases had no gene match. The CDR3 runs 12 residues. Germline V gene data show CDR1 as MDHEN and CDR2 as SYDVKM. This chain's CDR3 is CASSRGRETQYF. The CDR3 nucleotides read TGTGCCAGCAGCAGGGGGCGGGAGACCCAGTACTTC.

This clone was seen only once. This sequence joins TRBV3-1 (or the pseudogene TRBV3-2) and TRBJ2-7; D is unclear. This CDR3 has 12 residues. Trimming left V 4 bases short and J 7 bases short, with 11 bases between. CDR1 and CDR2 (germline): LGHDT, YNNKEL (reference sequence). The CDR3 nucleotides are TGTGCCAGCAGCCGCGTCCCGAGAGAGCAGTACTTC. This sequence encodes CASSRVPREQYF.

The V and J genes are TRBV27 and TRBJ2-1; D gene ambiguous. The CDR3 totals 12 residues. Germline CDR1 is MNHEY and CDR2 is SMNVEV (reference sequence). The ends were cut back, 4 bases at V and 3 bases at J, with 4 bases in the middle. CDR3 DNA: TGTGCCAGCAGTTCCCTCTACAATGAGCAGTTCTTC. Its translation is CASSSLYNEQFF.

The V and J genes are TRBV5-1 and TRBJ2-7; 11 positions match TRBD1. The length of the CDR3 is 14 residues. The germline gives CDR1 SGHRS, CDR2 YFSETQ. V lost 3 bases, J lost 3 bases, and 2 bases stayed unmatched. The CDR3 loop reads CASSSDRGLYEQYF. In DNA, the CDR3 is TGCGCCAGCAGCTCGGACAGGGGGCTCTACGAGCAGTACTTC.

The CDR3, as DNA: TGTGCCAGCAGCCCCGGGTGGAGGGGTGGTGGCTACACCTTC. It translates to CASSPGWRGGGYTF. The rearrangement uses TRBV5-6 and TRBJ1-2, with D maybe TRBD1 (5 bases). The CDR3 is made up of 14 amino acids. In germline, CDR1 is SGHDT, CDR2 YYEEEE. Trimming stripped 4 bases from V and 7 bases from J, with 17 bases between.

This chain joins TRBV28 and TRBJ2-1; TRBD1 matches at 7 bases. The ends lost 8 bases at V and 10 bases at J; junction bases unmatched: 14. The CDR3 loop spans 14 amino acids. The germline V gene has CDR1 MDHEN and CDR2 SYDVKM. This CDR3 is CASRWGSTGVEQFF. The CDR3 bases are TGTGCCAGCCGATGGGGCAGCACAGGGGTAGAGCAGTTCTTC.

V is TRBV27 and J is TRBJ2-7; maybe TRBD2 (7 bases). This CDR3 has 15 residues. Germline loops: CDR1 MNHEY, CDR2 SMNVEV (reference sequence). V was cut by 3 bases and J by 0 bases, with 12 bases left in between. CDR3 coding DNA: TGTGCCAGCAGTTTTTTGGGGGGGCCCTCCTACGAGCAGTACTTC. Protein sequence: CASSFLGGPSYEQYF.

The gene calls are TRBV6-5 and TRBJ1-4, with D perhaps TRBD1 (5 bases). The CDR3 length is 15 residues. V shed 5 bases and J shed 7 bases, with 17 bases lying between them. In germline, CDR1 is MNHEY, CDR2 SVGAGI. The CDR3 coding sequence is TGTGCCAGCAGTCACACCGGTGCCCAGGGTGAAAAACTGTTTTTT. It yields the protein CASSHTGAQGEKLFF.

This clone was seen a handful of times. The chain recombines TRBV7-9 with TRBJ1-1, with TRBD1 identical over 7 bases. Germline V gene data show CDR1 as SEHNR and CDR2 as FQNEAQ (reference sequence). This CDR3 spans 14 amino acids. The V gene end was trimmed by 5 bases and the J gene end by 4 bases; junction bases not matched to a gene: 7. In DNA form, the CDR3 reads TGTGCCAGCAGCGACAGGGTCTCAGGCACTGAAGCTTTCTTT. Translated: CASSDRVSGTEAFF. The whole variable domain, remainder taken from reference TRBV7-9 and TRBJ1-1, is DTGVSQNPRHKITKRGQNVTFRCDPISEHNRLYWYRQTLGQGPEFLTYFQNEAQLEKSRLLSDRFSAERPKGSFSTLEIQRTEQGDSAMYLCASSDRVSGTEAFFGQGTRLTVV.

This clone was counted a few times. The rearrangement links TRBV3-1 (or the pseudogene TRBV3-2) to TRBJ1-1; D is ambiguous. This CDR3 contains 13 residues. V was clipped by 4 bases and J by 2 bases, with 8 bases between them. CDR1 is LGHDT, CDR2 YNNKEL, per germline (reference sequence). The chain's CDR3 is CASSLMVNTEAFF. CDR3 sequence (DNA): TGTGCCAGCAGCCTGATGGTAAACACTGAAGCTTTCTTT.

The rearrangement links TRBV6-6 to TRBJ1-3, with TRBD1 as a possible D gene (5 bases). V was trimmed by 2 bases and J by 4 bases, leaving 9 bases between them. CDR1 is MNHNY, CDR2 SVGAGI, per germline (reference sequence). This CDR3 contains 14 residues. Here the CDR3 reads CASSYLTAGNTIYF. The CDR3 coding sequence is TGTGCCAGCAGTTACCTGACAGCAGGAAACACCATATATTTT.

V is TRBV15 and J is TRBJ1-6; D perhaps matches TRBD1 (6 bases). Trimming stripped 1 base from V and 8 bases from J, with 18 bases between. The CDR3 is 17 amino acids. Germline V lookup: CDR1 LNHNV, CDR2 YYDKDF (reference sequence). The CDR3 region is CATSRGDTRTGDSPLHF. The CDR3 bases are TGTGCCACCAGCAGAGGGGACACCCGAACAGGAGATTCACCCCTCCACTTT.

J is TRBJ2-1 and V is TRBV7-9; TRBD2 agrees at 9 bases. V dropped 3 bases and J dropped 2; count of bases not matched to a gene: 8. This CDR3 spans 17 amino acids. CDR1 is SEHNR and CDR2 is FQNEAQ in the germline V gene (reference sequence). CDR3 nucleotides: TGTGCCAGCAGCTTTACCGTCAAGCGGGGGGCCTACAATGAGCAGTTCTTC. This encodes CASSFTVKRGAYNEQFF.

The gene calls are TRBV7-6 and TRBJ1-5; D may be TRBD1 (6 bases). The CDR3 has 16 residues. Trimming removed 5 bases from V and 7 bases from J, with 21 bases in between. CDR1 and CDR2 from the germline V gene are SGHVS and FNYEAQ. CDR3 DNA sequence: TGTGCCAGCAGCGAAGGTGGGGGGCTTTTAGGCCAGCCCCAGCATTTT. Its translation is CASSEGGGLLGQPQHF.

CDR3 bases: TGTGCCAGCAGCCAGGAATACGGGGAGCTGTTTTTT. Protein sequence: CASSQEYGELFF. The J gene is TRBJ2-2, the V gene TRBV3-1 (or the pseudogene TRBV3-2); D uncertain. There are 12 residues in the CDR3. V lost 3 bases, J lost 7 bases, and 6 bases lay in between. Germline V gene lookup returns CDR1 LGHDT and CDR2 YNNKEL (reference sequence).

This clone is a singleton in its sample. This chain links TRBV29-1 with TRBJ1-3; D remains ambiguous. With 1 base removed from V and 0 bases from J, the gap between germline ends came to 4 bases. The V gene's germline CDR1 is SQVTM and CDR2 ANQGSEA. The CDR3 length is 13 residues. The CDR3 here is CSVEVSSGNTIYF. The CDR3 DNA reads as TGCAGCGTTGAAGTCTCCTCTGGAAACACCATATATTTT.

The rearrangement joins TRBV5-1 to TRBJ2-3, with 8 positions matching TRBD2. V lost 6 bases and J lost 5; bases outside the gene matches: 5. Germline values: CDR1 SGHRS, CDR2 YFSETQ. The CDR3 is made up of 13 amino acids. DNA for the CDR3: TGCGCCAGCAATGCGGGAGGCGGAGATACGCAGTATTTT. Amino acid sequence: CASNAGGGDTQYF.